This T cell receptor (beta chain) was sequenced for a study of response to subunit inactivated influenza vaccine. Overall study results and limits: With each seasonal influenza vaccination, the authors suggested, few new T cells are recruited.

A single record per CDR3 protein comes from TCRdb applying MiXCR to the RT-PCR reads. Of about 530,000 distinct CDR3 sequences listed, roughly 10% were seen once; the top ten hold 10%. This clonotype has more than one count but fewer than ten. Its cognate antigen is unknown. Per germline, CDR1 MGHRA and CDR2 YSYEKL. CDR3 length: 18 amino acids. Trimming took off 1 base at V and 2 bases at J, with 21 bases between the two ends. The sample in question was PBMCs from blood, obtained on the day of vaccination. The sequence came from a man aged 45-65 years who received an inactivated influenza vaccine. The rearrangement links TRBV4-1 to TRBJ2-7; D is ambiguous. This CDR3 is CASSQVQLPVVATYEQYF. CDR3 coding DNA: TGCGCCAGCAGCCAAGTACAATTGCCGGTTGTGGCTACCTACGAGCAGTACTTC.